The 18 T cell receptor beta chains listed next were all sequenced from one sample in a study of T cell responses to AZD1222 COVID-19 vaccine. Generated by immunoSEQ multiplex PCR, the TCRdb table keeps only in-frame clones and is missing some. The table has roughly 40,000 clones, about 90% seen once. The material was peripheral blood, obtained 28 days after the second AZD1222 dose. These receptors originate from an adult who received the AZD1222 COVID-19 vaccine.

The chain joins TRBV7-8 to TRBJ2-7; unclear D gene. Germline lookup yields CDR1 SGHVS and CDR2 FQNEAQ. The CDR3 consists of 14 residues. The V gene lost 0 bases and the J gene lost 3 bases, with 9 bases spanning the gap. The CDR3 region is CASSLAHRNYEQYF. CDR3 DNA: TGTGCCAGCAGCTTAGCGCACCGAAACTACGAGCAGTACTTC.

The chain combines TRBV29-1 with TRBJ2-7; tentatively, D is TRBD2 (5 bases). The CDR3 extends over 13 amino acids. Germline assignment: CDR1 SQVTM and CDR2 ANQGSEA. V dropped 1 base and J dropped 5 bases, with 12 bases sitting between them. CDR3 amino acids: CSVEGRSGDEQYF. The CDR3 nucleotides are TGCAGCGTTGAAGGCAGGTCCGGGGACGAGCAGTACTTC.

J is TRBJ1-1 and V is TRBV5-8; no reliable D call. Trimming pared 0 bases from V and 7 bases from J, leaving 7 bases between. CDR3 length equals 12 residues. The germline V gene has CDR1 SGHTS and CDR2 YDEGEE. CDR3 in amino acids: CASSLAKVEAFF. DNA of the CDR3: TGTGCCAGCAGCTTGGCCAAGGTTGAAGCTTTCTTT. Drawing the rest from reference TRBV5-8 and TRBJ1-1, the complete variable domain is EAGVTQSPTHLIKTRGQQATLRCSPISGHTSVYWYQQALGLGLQFLLWYDEGEERNRGNFPPRFSGRQFPNYSSELNVNALELEDSALYLCASSLAKVEAFFGQGTRLTVV.

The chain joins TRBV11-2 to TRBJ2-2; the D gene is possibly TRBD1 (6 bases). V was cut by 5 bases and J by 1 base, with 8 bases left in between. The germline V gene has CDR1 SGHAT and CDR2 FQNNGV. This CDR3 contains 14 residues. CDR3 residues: CASSQTGNTGELFF. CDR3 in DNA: TGTGCCAGCAGCCAGACAGGGAACACCGGGGAGCTGTTTTTT.

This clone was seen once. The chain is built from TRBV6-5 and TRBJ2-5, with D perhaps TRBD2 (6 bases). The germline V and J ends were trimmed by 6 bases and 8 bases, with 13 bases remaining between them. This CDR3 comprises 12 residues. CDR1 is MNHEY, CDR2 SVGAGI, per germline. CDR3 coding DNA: TGTGCCAGCAGCGGGGGAGGACTAACCCAGTACTTC. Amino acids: CASSGGGLTQYF.

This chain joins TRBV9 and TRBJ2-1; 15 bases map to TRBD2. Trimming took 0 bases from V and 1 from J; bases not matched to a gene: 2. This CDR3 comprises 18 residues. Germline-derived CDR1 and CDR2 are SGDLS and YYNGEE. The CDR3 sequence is CASSVAGLAGGSYNEQFF. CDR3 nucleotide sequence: TGTGCCAGCAGCGTAGCTGGACTAGCGGGGGGGTCCTACAATGAGCAGTTCTTC.

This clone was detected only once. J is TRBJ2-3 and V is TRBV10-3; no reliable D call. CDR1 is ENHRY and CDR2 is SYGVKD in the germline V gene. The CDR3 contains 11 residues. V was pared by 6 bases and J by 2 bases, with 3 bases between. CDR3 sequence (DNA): TGTGCCATCAGGAACACAGATACGCAGTATTTT. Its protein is CAIRNTDTQYF.

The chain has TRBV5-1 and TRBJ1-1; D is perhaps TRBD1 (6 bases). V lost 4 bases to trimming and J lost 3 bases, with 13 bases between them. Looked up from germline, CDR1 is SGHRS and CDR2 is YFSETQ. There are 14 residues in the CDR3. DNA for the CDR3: TGCGCCAGCAGCGAGGGGGGGAAGGACACTGAAGCTTTCTTT. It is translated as CASSEGGKDTEAFF.

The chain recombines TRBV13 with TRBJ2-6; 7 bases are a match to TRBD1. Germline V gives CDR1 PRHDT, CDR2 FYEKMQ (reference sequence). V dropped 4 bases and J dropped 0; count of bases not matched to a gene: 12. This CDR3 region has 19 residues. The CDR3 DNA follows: TGTGCCAGCAGCTCACTCCAAGACAGGGCCAACTCTGGGGCCAACGTCCTGACTTTC. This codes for CASSSLQDRANSGANVLTF.

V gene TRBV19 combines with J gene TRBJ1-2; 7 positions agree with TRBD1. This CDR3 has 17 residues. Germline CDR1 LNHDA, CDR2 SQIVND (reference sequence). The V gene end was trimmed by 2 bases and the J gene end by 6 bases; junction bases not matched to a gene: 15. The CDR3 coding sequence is TGTGCCAGTAGTATACGGACAGGCCTATTACAGCGGAATGGCTACACCTTC. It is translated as CASSIRTGLLQRNGYTF.

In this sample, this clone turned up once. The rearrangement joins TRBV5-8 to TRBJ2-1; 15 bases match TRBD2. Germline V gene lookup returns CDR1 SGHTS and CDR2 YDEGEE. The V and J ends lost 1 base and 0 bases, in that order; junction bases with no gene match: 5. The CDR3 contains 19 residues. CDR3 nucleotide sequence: TGTGCCAGCAGCTTGTTGGGGACTAGCGGGGGGCTCTCCTACAATGAGCAGTTCTTC. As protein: CASSLLGTSGGLSYNEQFF.

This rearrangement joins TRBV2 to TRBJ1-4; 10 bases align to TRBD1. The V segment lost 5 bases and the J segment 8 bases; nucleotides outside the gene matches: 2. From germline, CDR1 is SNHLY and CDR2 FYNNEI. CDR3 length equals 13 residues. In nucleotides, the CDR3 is TGTGCCAGCAGTAGGGACAGGGGAGAAAAACTGTTTTTT. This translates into CASSRDRGEKLFF.

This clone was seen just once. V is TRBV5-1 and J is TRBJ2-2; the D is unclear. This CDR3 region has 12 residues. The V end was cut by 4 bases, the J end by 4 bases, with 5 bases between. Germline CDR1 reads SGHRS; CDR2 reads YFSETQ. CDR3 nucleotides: TGCGCCAGCAGCGTGAGCACCGGGGAGCTGTTTTTT. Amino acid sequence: CASSVSTGELFF.

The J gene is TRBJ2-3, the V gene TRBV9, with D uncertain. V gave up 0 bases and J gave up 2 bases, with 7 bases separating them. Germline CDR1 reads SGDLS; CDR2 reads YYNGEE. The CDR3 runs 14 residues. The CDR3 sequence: CASSVDVTTDTQYF. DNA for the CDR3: TGTGCCAGCAGCGTAGATGTCACCACAGATACGCAGTATTTT.

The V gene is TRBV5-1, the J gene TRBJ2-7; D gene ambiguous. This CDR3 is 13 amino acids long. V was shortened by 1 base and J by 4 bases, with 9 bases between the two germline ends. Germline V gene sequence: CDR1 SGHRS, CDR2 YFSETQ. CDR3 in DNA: TGCGCCAGCAGCTTGCCCTCCAAATACGAGCAGTACTTC. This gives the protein CASSLPSKYEQYF.

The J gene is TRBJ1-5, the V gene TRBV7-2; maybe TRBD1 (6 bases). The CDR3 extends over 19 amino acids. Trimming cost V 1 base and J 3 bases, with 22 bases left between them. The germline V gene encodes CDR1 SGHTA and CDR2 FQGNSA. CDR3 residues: CASSLGGRGLGGVNQPQHF. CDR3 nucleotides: TGTGCCAGCAGCTTAGGGGGCAGGGGACTCGGCGGGGTCAATCAGCCCCAGCATTTT.

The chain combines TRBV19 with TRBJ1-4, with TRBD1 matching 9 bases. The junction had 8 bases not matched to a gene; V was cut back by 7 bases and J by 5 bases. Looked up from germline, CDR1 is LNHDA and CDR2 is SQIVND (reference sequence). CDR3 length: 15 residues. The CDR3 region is CASIPAGTGNEKLFF. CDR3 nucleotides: TGTGCCAGTATCCCTGCGGGGACAGGGAATGAAAAACTGTTTTTT.

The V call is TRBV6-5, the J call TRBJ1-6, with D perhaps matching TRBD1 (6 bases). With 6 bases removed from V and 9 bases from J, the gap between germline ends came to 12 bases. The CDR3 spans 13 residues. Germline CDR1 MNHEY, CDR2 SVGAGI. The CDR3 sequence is CASSDTGLSPLHF. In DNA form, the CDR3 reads TGTGCCAGCAGCGACACAGGGCTTTCACCCCTCCACTTT.